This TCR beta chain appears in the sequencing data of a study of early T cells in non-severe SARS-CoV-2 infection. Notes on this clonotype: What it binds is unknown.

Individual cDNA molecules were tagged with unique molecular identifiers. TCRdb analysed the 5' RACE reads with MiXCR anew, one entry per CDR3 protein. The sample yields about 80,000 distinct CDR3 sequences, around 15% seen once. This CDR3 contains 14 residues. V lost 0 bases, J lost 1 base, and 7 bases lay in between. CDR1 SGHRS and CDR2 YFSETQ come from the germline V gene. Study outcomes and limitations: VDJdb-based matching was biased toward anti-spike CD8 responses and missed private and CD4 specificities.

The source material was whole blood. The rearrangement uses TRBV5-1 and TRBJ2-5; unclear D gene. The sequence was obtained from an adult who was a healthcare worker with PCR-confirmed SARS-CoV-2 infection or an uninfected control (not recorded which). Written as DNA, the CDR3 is TGCGCCAGCAGCTTGGAGTTAGGCCAAGAGACCCAGTACTTC. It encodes CASSLELGQETQYF.